This TCR beta chain was captured in a study of T cell responses to AZD1222 COVID-19 vaccine. Here immunoSEQ multiplex PCR was the method, and the copy in TCRdb shows in-frame clones only, minus some. Among roughly 25,000 clones, around 87% were seen once, and the ten largest hold almost 8%. The material was peripheral blood, obtained 28 days after the second AZD1222 dose. This clonotype was obtained from an adult who received the AZD1222 COVID-19 vaccine.

CDR3 sequence: CASSSTPGQVGTEAFF. The CDR3 region has the DNA TGTGCCAGCAGCTCTACCCCCGGACAGGTCGGCACTGAAGCTTTCTTT. The rearrangement joins TRBV7-8 to TRBJ1-1; TRBD1 aligns across 7 bases. The CDR3 extends over 16 amino acids. The trim removed 4 bases at V and 4 bases at J, leaving 12 bases unmatched. Per germline, CDR1 SGHVS and CDR2 FQNEAQ.